What follows are 7 T cell receptor beta chains derived from one specimen sequenced in a study of spatial heterogeneity in lung cancer (dated by TCRdb to about 2019). The research as a whole found: The number of expanded intratumoral alpha and beta TCRs correlated with the tumor nonsynonymous mutation count.

The method behind the library was 5' RACE. TCRdb shows the sequencer as NextSeq 500. TCRdb reprocessing: public reads trimmed at Q25 with fastp, clones called with MiXCR, in-frame beta chains kept. Rows with a matching CDR3 protein are joined into one entry that keeps the most common DNA and genes. Recorded for this sample are over 5,500 distinct CDR3 sequences; more than 12% of them occurred a single time. Around 9.3% of the sample rests with the top ten. Their cognate antigens are unknown. The sample's time point label is to be understood as: sample taken at primary tumor resection. Sequenced material: lung tumor tissue, taken at surgery. The receptors were sampled from a male donor with early-stage non-small cell lung cancer.

Sample share makes this clonotype medium-sized (0.01 to 0.1%). This beta chain is an unintended read in a library built for alpha chains; its size means little. The chain has TRBV7-9 and TRBJ2-7, with TRBD1 identical over 7 bases. This CDR3 region has 14 residues. The junction had 9 bases not matched to a gene; V was cut back by 5 bases and J by 5 bases. Looked up from germline, CDR1 is SEHNR and CDR2 is FQNEAQ (reference sequence). The CDR3 DNA is TGTGCCAGCAGCCCGTCGGGACAGACGGACGAGCAGTACTTC. It codes for CASSPSGQTDEQYF.

This clonotype has only one observation. This beta chain is a stray sequence in a library constructed for alpha chains; its clone size is not meaningful. The J gene is TRBJ2-7, the V gene TRBV7-9; D gene ambiguous. Germline assignment: CDR1 SEHNR and CDR2 FQNEAQ (reference sequence). The CDR3 totals 14 residues. Trimming left V 5 bases short and J 4 bases short, with 15 bases between. This chain's CDR3 is CASSPEGQIYEQYF. The CDR3 coding sequence is TGTGCCAGCAGCCCAGAAGGCCAGATTTACGAGCAGTACTTC.

In this sample, this clonotype is medium-sized (0.01 to 0.1%). Being off target in a library aimed at alpha chains, this beta chain has a size of little meaning. The genes are TRBV9 and TRBJ2-3; possibly TRBD1 or TRBD2 for D (5 bases each). The CDR3 spans 15 residues. The V and J ends lost 0 bases and 2 bases respectively, with 10 bases between them. CDR1 is SGDLS, CDR2 YYNGEE, per germline. The CDR3 coding sequence is TGTGCCAGCAGCGTAGTGCCGGGGCTCACAGATACGCAGTATTTT. It specifies CASSVVPGLTDTQYF.

This clonotype is judged medium-sized. This beta chain is a stray read from a library made for alpha chains; its abundance is not meaningful. The chain is built from TRBV7-9 and TRBJ2-3; the D call may be TRBD1 or TRBD2 (5 bases each). This CDR3 is 13 amino acids long. Germline CDR1 and CDR2: SEHNR and FQNEAQ (reference sequence). V was shortened by 6 bases and J by 3 bases, with 10 bases between the two germline ends. The DNA of the CDR3 is TGTGCCAGCAGTAGAGGGGAAACAGATACGCAGTATTTT. Protein sequence: CASSRGETDTQYF.

This clonotype was seen at least ten times. A library prepared for alpha chains yielded this beta chain as an off-target read; its size is of little meaning. The chain has TRBV6-1 and TRBJ2-3, with D unclear. Between the trimmed V and J ends, which lost 7 bases and 4 bases, there was a span of 21 bases. This CDR3 spans 16 amino acids. Germline V gene lookup returns CDR1 MNHNS and CDR2 SASEGT. The CDR3 DNA is TGTGCCAGCACCCGAGAAGAACCCACCCTGTCAGATACGCAGTATTTT. Translation gives CASTREEPTLSDTQYF.

This clonotype was counted a few times. The library was prepared for alpha chains; this beta chain is a stray read, so its frequency means little. The chain joins TRBV5-1 to TRBJ2-3, with D tentatively TRBD1 (6 bases). V dropped 0 bases and J dropped 5 bases, with 16 bases sitting between them. CDR3 length: 16 residues. Germline V CDR1 and CDR2: SGHRS, YFSETQ. The CDR3, as DNA: TGCGCCAGCAGCTTGGCCCTACAGGGAAGCGGAGATACGCAGTATTTT. As protein: CASSLALQGSGDTQYF.

To note about this clonotype: At one end the junction does not follow the germline gene, possibly because of a read error. Found in a library prepared for alpha chains, this beta chain is an off-target read, and its abundance has little meaning. This chain uses TRBV5-1 with TRBJ2-3; D may be TRBD2 (6 bases). The CDR3 runs to 16 residues. Germline lookup yields CDR1 SGHRS and CDR2 YFSETQ. CDR3 in DNA: TGTGCCAGCAGTGGAACTAGCAGGAGAAGAGAAGATACGCAGTATTTT. This encodes CASSGTSRRREDTQYF.